This is a list of T cell receptor beta chains from one sample in a study of blood T cell repertoires in COVID-19. The protocol was immunoSEQ multiplex PCR, while the TCRdb copy is restricted to in-frame clones and leaves out a portion. The sample records 250,000 to 300,000 clones, more than 85% being singletons. Sequenced material: peripheral blood. These receptors all stem from a woman in her sixties with COVID-19, enrolled during active disease. CDR3s include the opening cysteine and the closing phenylalanine or tryptophan. D genes are given only for firm matches. The size of a clone is reported for some rows only, either as once, few or many, or as a class for expanded clones.

>NA|TRBV24-1|NA|TRBJ1-2
TGTGCCACCAGTGATTCACCCAGGGATGGCTACACCTTC
CATSDSPRDGYTF
>NA|TRBV7-8|NA|TRBJ1-5
TGTGCCAGCAGCTTCGACGGAGGGGCCATCAATCAGCCCCAGCATTTT
CASSFDGGAINQPQHF
>NA|TRBV5-1|TRBD1|TRBJ2-2
TGCGCCAGCAGCCTGGGACAGGACACCGGGGAGCTGTTTTTT
CASSLGQDTGELFF
>NA|TRBV4-3|TRBD2|TRBJ2-1
TGCGCCAGCAGCCAAGATATGGGTCTAGCGGGAGTTTACAATGAGCAGTTCTTC
CASSQDMGLAGVYNEQFF
>NA|TRBV7-9|TRBD1|TRBJ2-1
TGTGCCAGCAGCTCGGACAGGGCGAATGAGCAGTTCTTC
CASSSDRANEQFF
>NA|TRBV12-5|NA|TRBJ2-3
TGTGCTAGTGGTTTAGCAGCGACAGATACGCAGTATTTT
CASGLAATDTQYF
>NA|TRBV4-3|TRBD1|TRBJ1-6
TGCGCCAGCAGCCAAGAACCAGGGGGAAGTAATTCACCCCTCCACTTT
CASSQEPGGSNSPLHF
>once|TRBV9|TRBD1|TRBJ2-7
TGTGCCAGCAGCGTAGGGACAGGGGGCGGCGAGCAGTACTTC
CASSVGTGGGEQYF
>NA|TRBV11-2|NA|TRBJ1-2
TGTGCCAGCAGCTTAGGGAGAGCCAGCACCTATGGCTACACCTTC
CASSLGRASTYGYTF
>NA|TRBV11-2|NA|TRBJ1-1
TGTGCCAGCAGCCCAAGCTCGGGGACACGTTACAGGAACACTGAAGCTTTCTTT
CASSPSSGTRYRNTEAFF
>NA|TRBV6-6|NA|TRBJ2-7
TGTGCCAGCAGTTACTCGGGGAGCTCCTACGAGCAGTACTTC
CASSYSGSSYEQYF
>NA|TRBV6-5|NA|TRBJ1-1
TGTGCCACCCAGGGACCGGGGGGAACTGAAGCTTTCTTT
CATQGPGGTEAFF
>NA|TRBV20-1|TRBD2|TRBJ2-1
TGCAGTGCTAGTCCCGGACTAGCGGGGAATTACAATGAGCAGTTCTTC
CSASPGLAGNYNEQFF
>NA|TRBV9|NA|TRBJ2-2
TGTGCCAGCAGCGTAGGACCGGAGGGCGCCGGGGAGCTGTTTTTT
CASSVGPEGAGELFF
>NA|TRBV6-6|NA|TRBJ2-7
TGTGCCAGCAGTTACTCGGACTCGTACTACGAGCAGTACTTC
CASSYSDSYYEQYF
>NA|TRBV9|TRBD2|TRBJ2-7
TGTGCCAGCAGCGAGGCCCCTAACGGGAGGGCCGAGCAGTACTTC
CASSEAPNGRAEQYF
>NA|TRBV19|NA|TRBJ1-5
TGTGCCAGTAGTATAGAGGGGGCAACGGGTGATCAGCCCCAGCATTTT
CASSIEGATGDQPQHF
>NA|TRBV4-2|TRBD1|TRBJ2-1
TGTGCCAGCAGCCAAGGGGTGGGGACAGGGGGCAATGAGCAGTTCTTC
CASSQGVGTGGNEQFF
>NA|TRBV9|NA|TRBJ1-5
TGTGCCAGCGCTCGGTCGGGGGGCAATCAGCCCCAGCATTTT
CASARSGGNQPQHF
>NA|TRBV19|NA|TRBJ2-1
TGTGCCAGGGTCCAGTTTTGTGTTGGTCTTGAGCAGTTCTTC
CARVQFCVGLEQFF
>NA|TRBV4-1|NA|TRBJ2-3
TGCGCCAGCAGCCAAGATTGGGGCCGAGGTATCACAGATACGCAGTATTTT
CASSQDWGRGITDTQYF
>NA|TRBV29-1|NA|TRBJ2-4
TGCAGCGTTGAAGATCCCGGGGCGGGGTACATTCAGTACTTC
CSVEDPGAGYIQYF
>NA|TRBV5-1|TRBD2|TRBJ2-7
TGCGCCAGCAGCCGAGATCTAGCGGGAGGTTACGAGCAGTACTTC
CASSRDLAGGYEQYF
>NA|TRBV10-3|TRBD1|TRBJ2-1
TGTGCCATCAGTGATGGGACAGGGGGCAAGAATGAGCAGTTCTTC
CAISDGTGGKNEQFF
>once|TRBV9|TRBD1|TRBJ1-6
TGTGCCAGCAGCGCCCGGGACAGGGTGGATTCACCCCTCCACTTT
CASSARDRVDSPLHF
>NA|TRBV4-1|TRBD1|TRBJ1-6
TGCGCCAGCAGCCAAGATTCTTTGGGGACAGGGGATAATTCACCCCTTCACTTT
CASSQDSLGTGDNSPLHF
>NA|TRBV18|NA|TRBJ1-6
TGTGCCAGCTCGAGAGGGAGAGATTCACCCCTCCACTTT
CASSRGRDSPLHF
>NA|TRBV5-1|TRBD1|TRBJ2-7
TGCGCCAGCAGACCGGACAGGGGGCGCTTAGCGGGGCCCTACGAGCAGTACTTC
CASRPDRGRLAGPYEQYF
>few|TRBV21-1|NA|TRBJ2-2
TGTGCCAGCAGCAAAGGCCCTTCCACTAGCGGGGGGGGCACCGGGGAGCTGTTTTTT
CASSKGPSTSGGGTGELFF
>NA|TRBV9|TRBD1|TRBJ1-1
TGTGCCAGCAGCTCAGGGGGTTGGTCAAGGGAAGCTTTCTTT
CASSSGGWSREAFF
>NA|TRBV18|TRBD1|TRBJ1-5
TGTGCCAGCTCACGCGGGACAGGGAGCAATCAGCCCCAGCATTTT
CASSRGTGSNQPQHF
>NA|TRBV5-6|TRBD1|TRBJ2-2
TGTGCCAGCAGCGCCCCAGGGGGCTGGAACACCGGGGAGCTGTTTTTT
CASSAPGGWNTGELFF
>NA|TRBV30|TRBD2|TRBJ2-1
TGTGCCTCCCCCGGGACTAGCGGGGGTAATGAGCAGTTCTTC
CASPGTSGGNEQFF
>NA|TRBV14|NA|TRBJ1-3
TGTGCCAGCAGCCAAGTGGCAACAAACACCATATATTTT
CASSQVATNTIYF
>NA|TRBV19|NA|TRBJ1-2
TGTGCCAGTAGTATCGTCAGGGTCCGGAGTGGCTACACCTTC
CASSIVRVRSGYTF
>NA|TRBV29-1|NA|TRBJ2-7
TGCAGCGTCTCAGGGAGGTCGGGACTCGAGCAGTACTTC
CSVSGRSGLEQYF
>once|TRBV6-5|TRBD1|TRBJ1-5
TGTGCCAGCAGCCTGACAGGGGGCGGCAATCAGCCCCAGCATTTT
CASSLTGGGNQPQHF
>NA|TRBV21-1|NA|TRBJ2-1
TGTGCCAGCAGTTATAGCGGGACAGGGGACTACAATGAGCAGTTCTTC
CASSYSGTGDYNEQFF
>NA|TRBV28|NA|TRBJ1-4
TGTGCCAGCAGTGGCACAGAGGGACACATCGAAAAACTGTTTTTT
CASSGTEGHIEKLFF
>NA|TRBV4-2|TRBD2|TRBJ2-7
TGTGCCAGCAGCCAAAGCGTACTAGCGGGAGAGTACGAGCAGTACTTC
CASSQSVLAGEYEQYF
>once|TRBV19|NA|TRBJ1-1
TGTGCCAGTAGTATTATGGGAGGTGAAGCTTTCTTT
CASSIMGGEAFF
>many|TRBV5-1|TRBD2|TRBJ2-7
TGCGCCAGCAGCTGGACTAGCGGGGGAACCTACGAGCAGTACTTC
CASSWTSGGTYEQYF
>NA|TRBV6-5|NA|TRBJ2-2
TGTGCCAGCAGGGGCCCGGGAAACACCGGGGAGCTGTTTTTT
CASRGPGNTGELFF
>NA|TRBV30|TRBD2|TRBJ2-3
TGTGCCCGAGGACGATCCGGGACTAGCGGCACAGATACGCAGTATTTT
CARGRSGTSGTDTQYF
>NA|TRBV19|NA|TRBJ1-1
TGTGCCAGTAGTAGTAGAGGGGGTTCAGCTTTCTTT
CASSSRGGSAFF
>NA|TRBV28|TRBD2|TRBJ2-1
TGTGCCAGCCTGACTTTAGCGGGATCGTGGTCTGAGCAGTTCTTC
CASLTLAGSWSEQFF
>NA|TRBV19|TRBD1|TRBJ1-5
TGTGCCAGTAGCATGGACAGGGAATTGATCAATAGCAATCAGCCCCAGCATTTT
CASSMDRELINSNQPQHF
>NA|TRBV27|TRBD2|TRBJ2-7
TGTGCCAGCAGTTCCTATCTAGCGGGAGCCTCCTACGAGCAGTACTTC
CASSSYLAGASYEQYF
>NA|TRBV27|TRBD2|TRBJ2-3
TGTGCCAGCGGGGCCCCGGGACTAGCGGGAGTTCCTCCAGATACGCAGTATTTT
CASGAPGLAGVPPDTQYF